Listed here are 8 T cell receptor beta chains from one sample, sequenced in a study of cytomegalovirus exposure and HLA in healthy donors. The PCR employed 60 Vbeta primers together with 13 Jbeta primers. Data came from immunoSEQ multiplex PCR; TCRdb stores just in-frame clones and leaves some out. The sample data list about 48,000 clones. The sample was PBMCs. These receptors were taken from a male donor in good health and CMV-seropositive.

V and J are TRBV7-9 and TRBJ1-6; perhaps TRBD1 as D (5 bases). V was trimmed by 0 bases and J by 14 bases, leaving 11 bases between them. Germline V lookup: CDR1 SEHNR, CDR2 FQNEAQ (reference sequence). This CDR3 is built from 13 residues. The CDR3 sequence is CASSLAADITLHF. DNA of the CDR3: TGTGCCAGCAGCTTAGCGGCGGACATAACCCTCCACTTT.

This chain connects TRBV15 to TRBJ1-6, with D possibly TRBD1 on 5 matching bases. V gave up 0 bases and J gave up 9 bases, with 15 bases separating them. Germline CDR1 and CDR2: LNHNV and YYDKDF (reference sequence). CDR3 size: 16 residues. CDR3 coding DNA: TGTGCCACCAGCAGAGACCCGGGGGACTCAAGTTCACCCCTCCACTTT. It yields the protein CATSRDPGDSSSPLHF. Full variable domain (outside the CDR3, taken from reference TRBV15 and TRBJ1-6): DAMVIQNPRYQVTQFGKPVTLSCSQTLNHNVMYWYQQKSSQAPKLLFHYYDKDFNNEADTPDNFQSRRPNTSFCFLDIRSPGLGDTAMYLCATSRDPGDSSSPLHFGNGTRLTVT.

The V call is TRBV7-2, the J call TRBJ1-5; a weak D match, TRBD1 (5 bases). Germline V gene data show CDR1 as SGHTA and CDR2 as FQGNSA. This CDR3 is built from 15 residues. V was clipped by 4 bases and J by 6 bases, with 16 bases between them. The CDR3 reads CASSSFGAGLQPQHF. In DNA form, the CDR3 reads TGTGCCAGCAGCTCTTTTGGGGCAGGGCTTCAGCCCCAGCATTTT.

The V call is TRBV5-1, the J call TRBJ2-2; D remains unclear. The CDR3 extends over 13 amino acids. V lost 2 bases, J lost 3 bases, and 5 bases lay in between. Germline V gene sequence: CDR1 SGHRS, CDR2 YFSETQ. The CDR3, as DNA: TGCGCCAGCAGCTTCTCGGACACCGGGGAGCTGTTTTTT. It encodes CASSFSDTGELFF.

This chain uses TRBV5-8 with TRBJ2-5; TRBD1 aligns across 9 bases. The assigned J gene may be wrong: the sequence end matches TRBJ2-7 better. The CDR3 extends over 14 amino acids. CDR1 is SGHTS and CDR2 is YDEGEE in the germline V gene. Written as DNA, the CDR3 is TGTGCCAGCAGCCCCCGGGACAGGGTTTACGAGCAGTACTTC. This gives the protein CASSPRDRVYEQYF.

The chain links TRBV5-6 to TRBJ1-5; possible D gene TRBD1, 5 bases. The CDR3 spans 14 residues. The germline V and J ends were trimmed by 0 bases and 5 bases, with 9 bases remaining between them. Germline assignment: CDR1 SGHDT and CDR2 YYEEEE. CDR3: CASSLGQGYQPQHF. CDR3 in DNA: TGTGCCAGCAGCTTGGGGCAGGGCTATCAGCCCCAGCATTTT.

The V and J genes are TRBV4-3 and TRBJ1-1, with D tentatively TRBD1 (5 bases). The CDR3 loop spans 15 amino acids. Germline-derived CDR1 and CDR2 are LGHNA and YSLEER. Trimming cost V 1 base and J 4 bases, with 13 bases left between them. Written as DNA, the CDR3 is TGCGCCAGCAGCCAAGGGGTCGGGGGGGTCACTGAAGCTTTCTTT. Protein product: CASSQGVGGVTEAFF.

The chain combines TRBV28 with TRBJ2-7; a weak D match, TRBD1 (6 bases). Trimming removed 5 bases from V and 6 bases from J, with 14 bases in between. The CDR3 has 13 amino acids. Germline CDR1 is MDHEN and CDR2 is SYDVKM. The CDR3 protein is CASSPRQVSEQYF. The CDR3 coding sequence is TGTGCCAGCAGTCCAAGACAGGTGAGCGAGCAGTACTTC. The full variable domain, rest sourced from reference TRBV28 and TRBJ2-7, is DVKVTQSSRYLVKRTGEKVFLECVQDMDHENMFWYRQDPGLGLRLIYFSYDVKMKEKGDIPEGYSVSREKKERFSLILESASTNQTSMYLCASSPRQVSEQYFGPGTRLTVT.